This entry lists 15 T cell receptor beta chains sequenced from one sample in a study of blood T cells in healthy people across ages. The authors ran a second PCR of about 7 to 11 cycles using a sample-barcoded 5' primer and a J-beta primer mix. MiXCR, run by TCRdb on the 5' RACE reads, gives a single entry per CDR3 protein. The sample yields about 620,000 distinct CDR3 sequences, around 21% seen once. Sequencing was performed on blood. These TCRs come from a man between 65 and 85 years old in good health.

In this sample, this clonotype turned up a few times. This sequence joins TRBV5-1 and TRBJ2-4; 7 positions match TRBD1. Germline V gene lookup returns CDR1 SGHRS and CDR2 YFSETQ. The CDR3 loop spans 13 amino acids. V shed 8 bases and J 5 bases; nucleotides not matched to a gene: 7. The CDR3, as DNA: TGCGCCAGGGCCGGGACAGAGGAAAACATTCAGTACTTC. It specifies CARAGTEENIQYF.

The rearrangement joins TRBV6-1 to TRBJ2-5; D is unresolved. The CDR3 runs 15 residues. The germline V gene encodes CDR1 MNHNS and CDR2 SASEGT. V was trimmed by 4 bases and J by 5 bases, leaving 17 bases between them. CDR3 in amino acids: CASSGWAEATETQYF. The CDR3 region has the DNA TGTGCCAGCAGTGGTTGGGCAGAAGCTACGGAGACCCAGTACTTC.

V usage is TRBV28 and J usage is TRBJ2-5; 9 bases are shared with TRBD2. The better agreement between TRBJ2-1 and the DNA end casts doubt on the J call. The CDR3 extends over 16 amino acids. CDR1 is MDHEN, CDR2 SYDVKM, per germline. DNA for the CDR3: TGTGCCAGCAGCCAAGACAGCGGGAGGCCCTACAATGAGCAGTTCTTC. It encodes CASSQDSGRPYNEQFF.

This clonotype was detected only once. The chain uses TRBV7-8 and TRBJ2-3; the D gene is possibly TRBD2 (6 bases). The germline V gene has CDR1 SGHVS and CDR2 FQNEAQ. CDR3 length equals 16 residues. V dropped 3 bases and J dropped 0 bases, with 13 bases sitting between them. CDR3 DNA: TGTGCCAGCAGCTTGGGGGGTTTTACTAGCACAGATACGCAGTATTTT. Protein sequence: CASSLGGFTSTDTQYF.

The V call is TRBV29-1, the J call TRBJ2-7, with D tentatively TRBD2 (6 bases). Germline assignment: CDR1 SQVTM and CDR2 ANQGSEA. CDR3 length equals 13 residues. V was clipped by 2 bases and J by 6 bases, with 14 bases between them. The CDR3 DNA is TGCAGCGTTGAAACGGGAGCGCCCTTCGAGCAGTACTTC. As protein: CSVETGAPFEQYF.

The rearrangement joins TRBV20-1 to TRBJ2-6, with 7 positions matching TRBD2. The CDR3 is 15 residues long. The V segment lost 3 bases and the J segment 3 bases; nucleotides outside the gene matches: 5. Germline-derived CDR1 and CDR2 are DFQATT and SNEGSKA (reference sequence). The CDR3 DNA follows: TGCAGTGCTAGGGGGGGGGTCAATGGGGCCAACGTCCTGACTTTC. Amino acids: CSARGGVNGANVLTF.

This clonotype was found a few times. The chain joins TRBV5-4 to TRBJ2-3; 10 positions match TRBD2. Germline V gene lookup returns CDR1 SGHNT and CDR2 YYREEE (reference sequence). This CDR3 comprises 15 residues. V was pared by 1 base and J by 5 bases, with 4 bases of the junction left unmatched. CDR3 in amino acids: CASSLTSGMLDTQYF. Here the CDR3 DNA reads TGTGCCAGCAGCTTGACTAGCGGGATGTTAGATACGCAGTATTTT.

This clonotype has just a few counts. This rearrangement joins TRBV7-2 to TRBJ2-1; no definite D call. The CDR3 sequence is 14 residues long. V dropped 5 bases and J dropped 4 bases, with 12 bases sitting between them. The germline gives CDR1 SGHTA, CDR2 FQGNSA. The CDR3: CASSPFGRYNEQFF. CDR3 bases: TGTGCCAGCAGCCCTTTTGGTCGTTACAATGAGCAGTTCTTC.

The V call is TRBV25-1, the J call TRBJ2-7; a weak D match, TRBD2 (6 bases). Germline V CDR1 and CDR2: MGHDK, SYGVNS. Trimming removed 10 bases at V and 6 bases at J, with 19 bases between. CDR3 length equals 13 residues. Written as DNA, the CDR3 is TGTGCCACCGTTGGGCGGGGAGGCTCCGAGCAGTACTTC. It encodes CATVGRGGSEQYF.

The sample holds a few counts of this clonotype. V usage is TRBV6-1 and J usage is TRBJ1-1; weak D call: TRBD1 (6 bases). V gave up 7 bases and J gave up 8 bases, with 11 bases separating them. Germline CDR1 is MNHNS and CDR2 is SASEGT. CDR3 length equals 11 residues. CDR3 nucleotide sequence: TGTGCCAGCATGAGAACAGGGGAAGCTTTCTTT. Its translation: CASMRTGEAFF.

The V call is TRBV20-1, the J call TRBJ2-3; perhaps TRBD2 as D (5 bases). This CDR3 is built from 14 residues. V dropped 6 bases and J dropped 1 base, with 14 bases sitting between them. The germline gives CDR1 DFQATT, CDR2 SNEGSKA (reference sequence). The CDR3 here is CSAGTAEGTDTQYF. Written as DNA, the CDR3 is TGCAGTGCGGGCACAGCGGAGGGCACAGATACGCAGTATTTT.

The V and J genes are TRBV27 and TRBJ2-3, with D possibly being TRBD2 (6 bases). Trimming cost V 10 bases and J 2 bases, with 16 bases left between them. CDR1 is MNHEY and CDR2 is SMNVEV in the germline V gene (reference sequence). CDR3 size: 14 residues. The CDR3 spells CATLGSSFTDTQYF. CDR3 DNA: TGTGCCACCCTCGGGAGTAGCTTCACAGATACGCAGTATTTT.

DNA for the CDR3: TGCGCCAGCAGCCCTTACGGACAGGGGAACGAGCAGTACTTC. It translates to CASSPYGQGNEQYF. The chain recombines TRBV4-1 with TRBJ2-7, with 9 bases identical to TRBD1. The CDR3 sequence is 14 residues long. V shed 4 bases, J shed 5 bases, and the junction held 6 bases outside the gene matches. The germline V gene has CDR1 MGHRA and CDR2 YSYEKL.

J is TRBJ2-5 and V is TRBV20-1; possibly TRBD1 or TRBD2 for D (5 bases each). The J call may be wrong; the DNA end is better matched by TRBJ2-1. The CDR3 totals 16 residues. Per germline, CDR1 DFQATT and CDR2 SNEGSKA (reference sequence). In DNA, the CDR3 is TGCAGTGCCGAGCGGAGCGCCAGGGTGAATAGAAATGAGCAGTTCTTC. It yields the protein CSAERSARVNRNEQFF.

This clonotype showed up just a few times. The J gene is TRBJ2-2, the V gene TRBV5-1, with 8 bases that match TRBD1. V dropped 4 bases and J dropped 1; count of bases not matched to a gene: 3. In germline, CDR1 is SGHRS, CDR2 YFSETQ. This CDR3 spans 15 amino acids. CDR3 in amino acids: CASSAGGQNTGELFF. CDR3 bases: TGCGCCAGCAGCGCAGGGGGCCAGAACACCGGGGAGCTGTTTTTT.